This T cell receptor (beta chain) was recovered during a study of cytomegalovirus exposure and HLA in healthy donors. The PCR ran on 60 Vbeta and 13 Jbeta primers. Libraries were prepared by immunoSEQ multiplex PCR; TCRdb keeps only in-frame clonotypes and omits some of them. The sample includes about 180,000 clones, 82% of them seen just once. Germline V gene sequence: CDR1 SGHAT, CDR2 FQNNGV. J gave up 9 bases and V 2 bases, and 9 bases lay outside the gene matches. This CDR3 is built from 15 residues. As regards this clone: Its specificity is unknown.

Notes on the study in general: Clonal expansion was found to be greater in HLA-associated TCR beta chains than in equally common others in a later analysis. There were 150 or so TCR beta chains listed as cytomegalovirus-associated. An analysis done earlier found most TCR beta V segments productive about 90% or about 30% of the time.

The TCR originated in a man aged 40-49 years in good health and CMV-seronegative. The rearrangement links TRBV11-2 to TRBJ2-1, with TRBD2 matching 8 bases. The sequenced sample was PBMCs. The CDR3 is CASSLRSGGVGEQFF. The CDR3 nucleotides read TGTGCCAGCAGCTTAAGGAGCGGGGGAGTTGGTGAGCAGTTCTTC.